A selection of T cell receptor beta chains follows, all from one sample in a study of Ad26.COV2.S vaccination and SARS-CoV-2 variants. TCRdb's copy holds only in-frame clones and misses some; the assay was immunoSEQ multiplex PCR. Among 350,000 to 500,000 clones listed, 90% were seen once. The sample consisted of peripheral blood, taken in a trial of Ad26.COV2.S vaccine versus placebo. The source of these receptors is a person between 18 and 65 years old who received the Ad26.COV2.S COVID-19 vaccine or a placebo. CDR3s include the opening cysteine and the closing phenylalanine or tryptophan. The D gene is left open where the match is weak. Only some rows state a clone size, as once, few, many or a class for expanded clones.

J gene: TRBJ2-7
V gene: TRBV20-1
clone size: NA
D gene: NA
CDR3 protein: CSATNYEQYF
CDR3 DNA: TGCAGTGCGACTAACTACGAGCAGTACTTC

J gene: TRBJ1-1
V gene: TRBV7-2
clone size: NA
D gene: NA
CDR3 protein: CASSSGAFYTEAFF
CDR3 DNA: TGTGCCAGCAGCTCCGGGGCCTTTTACACTGAAGCTTTCTTT

J gene: TRBJ2-7
V gene: TRBV4-1
clone size: NA
D gene: NA
CDR3 protein: CASSPWTSFYEQYF
CDR3 DNA: TGCGCCAGCAGCCCTTGGACATCCTTCTACGAGCAGTACTTC

J gene: TRBJ2-1
V gene: TRBV19
clone size: NA
D gene: TRBD2
CDR3 protein: CASSAAGGIFDSNNEQFF
CDR3 DNA: TGTGCCAGTAGTGCAGCGGGAGGAATCTTCGATTCTAACAATGAGCAGTTCTTC

J gene: TRBJ2-3
V gene: TRBV7-2
clone size: NA
D gene: TRBD2
CDR3 protein: CASSFISGISTDTQYF
CDR3 DNA: TGTGCCAGCAGCTTTATTAGCGGGATTTCAACAGATACGCAGTATTTT

J gene: TRBJ2-1
V gene: TRBV5-3
clone size: NA
D gene: NA
CDR3 protein: CARSLLRETYNEQFF
CDR3 DNA: TGTGCCAGAAGCTTGCTGCGGGAAACCTACAATGAGCAGTTCTTC

J gene: TRBJ1-4
V gene: TRBV7-9
clone size: NA
D gene: TRBD1
CDR3 protein: CASSPTGGKEKLFF
CDR3 DNA: TGTGCCAGCAGCCCAACAGGGGGCAAGGAAAAACTGTTTTTT

J gene: TRBJ2-1
V gene: TRBV5-1
clone size: NA
D gene: TRBD2
CDR3 protein: CASSLERAGVANEQFF
CDR3 DNA: TGCGCCAGCAGCTTGGAGCGAGCGGGAGTCGCGAATGAGCAGTTCTTC

J gene: TRBJ1-1
V gene: TRBV29-1
clone size: once
D gene: NA
CDR3 protein: CSVVRLGYATEAFF
CDR3 DNA: TGCAGCGTTGTAAGACTGGGCTACGCCACTGAAGCTTTCTTT

J gene: TRBJ1-1
V gene: TRBV19
clone size: once
D gene: NA
CDR3 protein: CASSSQVATEAFF
CDR3 DNA: TGTGCCAGTAGTTCGCAGGTTGCCACTGAAGCTTTCTTT

J gene: TRBJ2-7
V gene: TRBV7-2
clone size: NA
D gene: NA
CDR3 protein: CASSLGVGEQYF
CDR3 DNA: TGTGCCAGCAGCCTAGGGGTGGGGGAGCAGTACTTC

J gene: TRBJ2-7
V gene: TRBV18
clone size: NA
D gene: TRBD2
CDR3 protein: CASSPPGGSSYEQYF
CDR3 DNA: TGTGCCAGCTCACCACCGGGAGGGAGCTCCTACGAGCAGTACTTC

J gene: TRBJ2-5
V gene: TRBV7-9
clone size: NA
D gene: NA
CDR3 protein: CASSLRQDQETQYF
CDR3 DNA: TGTGCCAGCAGCTTACGACAGGACCAAGAGACCCAGTACTTC

J gene: TRBJ2-1
V gene: TRBV6-5
clone size: NA
D gene: NA
CDR3 protein: CASSYWELSNEQFF
CDR3 DNA: TGTGCCAGCAGTTACTGGGAATTGAGCAATGAGCAGTTCTTC

J gene: TRBJ1-5
V gene: TRBV6-6
clone size: NA
D gene: TRBD1
CDR3 protein: CASSYSQGQGNQPQHF
CDR3 DNA: TGTGCCAGCAGTTACTCGCAGGGACAGGGAAATCAGCCCCAGCATTTT

J gene: TRBJ2-3
V gene: TRBV10-3
clone size: NA
D gene: TRBD1
CDR3 protein: CAISASQGARHTDTQYF
CDR3 DNA: TGTGCCATCAGTGCAAGCCAGGGGGCGAGGCACACAGATACGCAGTATTTT

J gene: TRBJ1-2
V gene: TRBV18
clone size: once
D gene: NA
CDR3 protein: CASSPLLRHYGYTF
CDR3 DNA: TGTGCCAGCTCACCACTCCTCAGGCACTATGGCTACACCTTC

J gene: TRBJ1-1
V gene: TRBV19
clone size: once
D gene: NA
CDR3 protein: CASSSYRALNTEAFF
CDR3 DNA: TGTGCCAGTAGTAGTTACAGGGCCCTGAACACTGAAGCTTTCTTT

J gene: TRBJ2-7
V gene: TRBV24-1
clone size: NA
D gene: NA
CDR3 protein: CATSADSGEQYF
CDR3 DNA: TGTGCCACCAGTGCGGATTCAGGCGAGCAGTACTTC

J gene: TRBJ2-5
V gene: TRBV7-2
clone size: NA
D gene: TRBD1
CDR3 protein: CASSSGTAEETQYF
CDR3 DNA: TGTGCCAGCAGCTCAGGGACAGCCGAAGAGACCCAGTACTTC

J gene: TRBJ1-1
V gene: TRBV7-2
clone size: NA
D gene: TRBD1
CDR3 protein: CASSLERTGRAFF
CDR3 DNA: TGTGCCAGCAGCTTAGAAAGGACAGGGAGGGCTTTCTTT

J gene: TRBJ1-1
V gene: TRBV2
clone size: NA
D gene: NA
CDR3 protein: CASEQDMNTEAFF
CDR3 DNA: TGTGCCAGCGAGCAGGACATGAACACTGAAGCTTTCTTT

J gene: TRBJ2-3
V gene: TRBV6-5
clone size: NA
D gene: NA
CDR3 protein: CASSPVGLGTDTQYF
CDR3 DNA: TGTGCCAGCAGCCCGGTGGGGCTCGGCACAGATACGCAGTATTTT

J gene: TRBJ2-2
V gene: TRBV10-3
clone size: NA
D gene: TRBD2
CDR3 protein: CAISEGLAGNTGELFF
CDR3 DNA: TGTGCCATCAGCGAGGGCCTAGCGGGTAACACCGGGGAGCTGTTTTTT

J gene: TRBJ2-2
V gene: TRBV4-1
clone size: NA
D gene: TRBD1
CDR3 protein: CASKGQGANTGELFF
CDR3 DNA: TGCGCCAGCAAAGGACAGGGGGCGAACACCGGGGAGCTGTTTTTT

J gene: TRBJ2-7
V gene: TRBV18
clone size: NA
D gene: NA
CDR3 protein: CASSPRVPPTYEQYF
CDR3 DNA: TGTGCCAGCTCACCAAGGGTTCCCCCCACCTACGAGCAGTACTTC

J gene: TRBJ1-5
V gene: TRBV6-5
clone size: NA
D gene: TRBD1
CDR3 protein: CASRTTGDGNQPQHF
CDR3 DNA: TGTGCCAGCAGAACGACAGGGGACGGCAATCAGCCCCAGCATTTT

J gene: TRBJ2-7
V gene: TRBV27
clone size: NA
D gene: TRBD1
CDR3 protein: CASGVGTGVYEQYF
CDR3 DNA: TGTGCCAGCGGTGTGGGGACAGGGGTTTACGAGCAGTACTTC

J gene: TRBJ2-1
V gene: TRBV7-9
clone size: few
D gene: NA
CDR3 protein: CASSPRDGYNEQFF
CDR3 DNA: TGTGCCAGCAGCCCGCGGGACGGGTACAATGAGCAGTTCTTC

J gene: TRBJ2-1
V gene: TRBV19
clone size: NA
D gene: TRBD2
CDR3 protein: CATHHPSGAYNEQFF
CDR3 DNA: TGTGCCACCCACCATCCTAGCGGGGCCTACAATGAGCAGTTCTTC

J gene: TRBJ1-3
V gene: TRBV6-4
clone size: NA
D gene: NA
CDR3 protein: CASSDSSCCTASSGNTIYF
CDR3 DNA: TGTGCCAGCAGTGACTCGAGTTGTTGTACAGCGAGCTCTGGAAACACCATATATTTT

J gene: TRBJ1-3
V gene: TRBV5-1
clone size: NA
D gene: NA
CDR3 protein: CASSLEVSGNTIYF
CDR3 DNA: TGCGCCAGCAGCTTGGAGGTCTCTGGAAACACCATATATTTT

J gene: TRBJ2-3
V gene: TRBV10-2
clone size: once
D gene: NA
CDR3 protein: CASMDRNTDTQYF
CDR3 DNA: TGCGCCAGCATGGATAGGAACACAGATACGCAGTATTTT

J gene: TRBJ2-3
V gene: TRBV21-1
clone size: NA
D gene: NA
CDR3 protein: CASSTSDRSTDTQYF
CDR3 DNA: TGTGCCAGCAGCACCTCGGACCGCAGCACAGATACGCAGTATTTT

J gene: TRBJ2-5
V gene: TRBV15
clone size: NA
D gene: NA
CDR3 protein: CATSRDIGTQETQYF
CDR3 DNA: TGTGCCACCAGCAGAGATATCGGGACCCAAGAGACCCAGTACTTC

J gene: TRBJ2-7
V gene: TRBV11-3
clone size: NA
D gene: TRBD1
CDR3 protein: CASSLRDSNYEQYF
CDR3 DNA: TGTGCCAGCAGCTTACGGGACAGCAACTACGAGCAGTACTTC

J gene: TRBJ2-1
V gene: TRBV19
clone size: once
D gene: TRBD1
CDR3 protein: CATLPGQPYNEQFF
CDR3 DNA: TGTGCCACCTTACCGGGACAGCCTTACAATGAGCAGTTCTTC

J gene: TRBJ1-2
V gene: TRBV28
clone size: once
D gene: NA
CDR3 protein: CASSPQVYGYTF
CDR3 DNA: TGTGCCAGCAGTCCACAGGTTTATGGCTACACCTTC

J gene: TRBJ2-3
V gene: TRBV27
clone size: NA
D gene: NA
CDR3 protein: CASSLSVDFTDTQYF
CDR3 DNA: TGTGCCAGCAGTTTATCTGTGGATTTCACAGATACGCAGTATTTT

J gene: TRBJ2-7
V gene: TRBV11-2
clone size: NA
D gene: NA
CDR3 protein: CASSRLWYEQYF
CDR3 DNA: TGTGCCAGCAGCCGCCTATGGTACGAGCAGTACTTC

J gene: TRBJ2-2
V gene: TRBV19
clone size: NA
D gene: NA
CDR3 protein: CASSISPDHSDPRTGELFF
CDR3 DNA: TGTGCCAGTAGTATAAGCCCAGATCATTCCGATCCGAGGACCGGGGAGCTGTTTTTT